This T cell receptor (beta chain) was recorded in a study of T cell responses to AZD1222 COVID-19 vaccine. About this clone: Antigen: not known.

Findings of the study overall: Among vaccine-associated CD4 TCRs, coverage spanned spike, with dominance at 160-218 and 743-854. Donors skewed white British and female; clonal diversity was possibly underestimated. Close to half of all spike-specific TCRs reportedly target regions of the variants that are unmutated.

Produced via immunoSEQ multiplex PCR; TCRdb's table is partial and in-frame only. The sample data list about 140,000 clones. Germline values: CDR1 GTSNPN, CDR2 SVGIG (reference sequence). The germline V and J ends were trimmed by 3 bases and 4 bases, with 9 bases remaining between them. This CDR3 comprises 13 residues. This clonotype was sampled from an adult in good health. The sample comprised peripheral blood. The V gene is TRBV30, the J gene TRBJ1-4; D is uncertain. The CDR3 loop reads CAWSRRNNEKLFF. CDR3 nucleotide sequence: TGTGCCTGGAGCCGGCGGAATAATGAAAAACTGTTTTTT.